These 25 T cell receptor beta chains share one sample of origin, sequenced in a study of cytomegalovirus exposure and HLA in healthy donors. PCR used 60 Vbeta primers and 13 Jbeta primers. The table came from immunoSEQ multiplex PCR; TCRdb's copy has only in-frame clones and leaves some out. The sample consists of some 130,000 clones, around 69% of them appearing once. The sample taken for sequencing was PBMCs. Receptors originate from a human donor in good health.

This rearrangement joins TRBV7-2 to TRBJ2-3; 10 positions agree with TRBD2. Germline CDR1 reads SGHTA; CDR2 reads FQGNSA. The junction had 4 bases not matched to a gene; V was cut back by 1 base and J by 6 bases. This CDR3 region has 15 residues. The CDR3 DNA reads TGTGCCAGCAGCTTAGACAGCGGGGGGGCGGATACGCAGTATTTT. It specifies CASSLDSGGADTQYF.

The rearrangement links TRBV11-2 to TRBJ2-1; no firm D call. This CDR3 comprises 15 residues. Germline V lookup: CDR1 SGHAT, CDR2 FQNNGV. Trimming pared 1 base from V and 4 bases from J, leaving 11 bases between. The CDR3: CASSLGLWQYNEQFF. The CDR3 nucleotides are TGTGCCAGCAGCTTAGGTTTGTGGCAGTACAATGAGCAGTTCTTC.

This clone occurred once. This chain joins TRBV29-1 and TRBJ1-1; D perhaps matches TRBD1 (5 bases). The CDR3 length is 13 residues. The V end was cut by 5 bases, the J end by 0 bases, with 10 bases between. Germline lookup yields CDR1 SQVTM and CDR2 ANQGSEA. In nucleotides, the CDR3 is TGCAGCGTTAGGGGTAATATGAACACTGAAGCTTTCTTT. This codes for CSVRGNMNTEAFF.

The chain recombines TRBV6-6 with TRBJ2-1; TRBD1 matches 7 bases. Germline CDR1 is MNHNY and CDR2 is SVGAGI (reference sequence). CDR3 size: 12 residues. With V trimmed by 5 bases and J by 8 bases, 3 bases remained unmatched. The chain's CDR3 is CASSQGVDEQFF. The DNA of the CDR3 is TGTGCCAGCAGTCAGGGGGTCGATGAGCAGTTCTTC.

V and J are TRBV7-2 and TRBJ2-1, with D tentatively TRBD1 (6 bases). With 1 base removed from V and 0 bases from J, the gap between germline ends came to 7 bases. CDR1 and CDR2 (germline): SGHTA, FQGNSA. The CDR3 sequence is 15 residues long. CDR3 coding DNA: TGTGCCAGCAGCTTAGACAGGGCCTCCTACAATGAGCAGTTCTTC. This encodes CASSLDRASYNEQFF.

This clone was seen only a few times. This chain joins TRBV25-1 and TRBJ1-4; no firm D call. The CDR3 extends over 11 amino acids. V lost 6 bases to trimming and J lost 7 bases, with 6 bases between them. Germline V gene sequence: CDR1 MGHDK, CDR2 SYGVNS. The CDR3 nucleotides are TGTGCCAGCAGCTCCCGTGAAAAACTGTTTTTT. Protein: CASSSREKLFF.

CDR3 loop: CASSYAPGTGVDEQYF. CDR3 nucleotide sequence: TGTGCCAGCAGTTACGCCCCCGGGACAGGGGTCGACGAGCAGTACTTC. This chain uses TRBV6-5 with TRBJ2-5, with 10 bases lining up with TRBD1. The closer fit of TRBJ2-7 to the DNA end suggests the J call may be wrong. Per germline, CDR1 MNHEY and CDR2 SVGAGI. The CDR3 totals 16 residues.

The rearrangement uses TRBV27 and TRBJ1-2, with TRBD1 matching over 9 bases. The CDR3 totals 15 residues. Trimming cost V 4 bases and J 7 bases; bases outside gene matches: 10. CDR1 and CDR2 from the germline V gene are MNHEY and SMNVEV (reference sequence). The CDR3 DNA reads TGTGCCAGCAGTTCGCCGGGACAGGGTATCCGTGGCTACACCTTC. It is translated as CASSSPGQGIRGYTF.

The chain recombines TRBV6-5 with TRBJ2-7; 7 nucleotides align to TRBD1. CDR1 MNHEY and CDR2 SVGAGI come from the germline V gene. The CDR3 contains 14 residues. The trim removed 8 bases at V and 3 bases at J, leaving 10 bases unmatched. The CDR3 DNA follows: TGTGCCAGCTCAGTTAGGGACAGCTACTACGAGCAGTACTTC. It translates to CASSVRDSYYEQYF.

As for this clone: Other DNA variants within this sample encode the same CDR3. Here the CDR3 DNA reads TGCGCCAGCAGCTTGGCGGGGTATGGCTACACCTTC. It encodes CASSLAGYGYTF. V and J are TRBV5-1 and TRBJ1-2; D not certain. CDR3 length: 12 residues. From germline, CDR1 is SGHRS and CDR2 YFSETQ. V was clipped by 0 bases and J by 5 bases, with 5 bases between them.

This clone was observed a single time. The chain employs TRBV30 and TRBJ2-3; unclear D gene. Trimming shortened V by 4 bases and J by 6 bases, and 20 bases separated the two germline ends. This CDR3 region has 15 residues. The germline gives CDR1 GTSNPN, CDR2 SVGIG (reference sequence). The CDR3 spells CAWTKRVGVGDTQYF. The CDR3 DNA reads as TGTGCCTGGACCAAACGGGTCGGTGTTGGGGATACGCAGTATTTT.

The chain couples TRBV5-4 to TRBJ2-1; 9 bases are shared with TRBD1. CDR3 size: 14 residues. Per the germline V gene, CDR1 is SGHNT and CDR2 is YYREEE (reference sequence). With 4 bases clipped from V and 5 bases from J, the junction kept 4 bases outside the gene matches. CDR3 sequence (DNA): TGTGCCAGCAGCCCGGGACAGGGTGACAATGAGCAGTTCTTC. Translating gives CASSPGQGDNEQFF.

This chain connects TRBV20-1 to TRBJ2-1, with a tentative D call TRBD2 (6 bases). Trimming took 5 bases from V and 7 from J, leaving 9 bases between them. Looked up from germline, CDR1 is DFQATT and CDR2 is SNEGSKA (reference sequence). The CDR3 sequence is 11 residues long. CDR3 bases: TGCAGTGCTGGCGGGGAGAATGAGCAGTTCTTC. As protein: CSAGGENEQFF.

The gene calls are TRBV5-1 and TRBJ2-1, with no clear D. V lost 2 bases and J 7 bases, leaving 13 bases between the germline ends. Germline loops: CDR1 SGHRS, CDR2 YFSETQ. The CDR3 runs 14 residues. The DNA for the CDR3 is TGCGCCAGCAGCTTCCTTAACTTCACGAATGAGCAGTTCTTC. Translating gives CASSFLNFTNEQFF.

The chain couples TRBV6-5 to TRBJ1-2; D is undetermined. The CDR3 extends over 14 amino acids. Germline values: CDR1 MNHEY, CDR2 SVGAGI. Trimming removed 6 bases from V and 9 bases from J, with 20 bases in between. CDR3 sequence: CASRFTGELMSYTF. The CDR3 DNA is TGTGCCAGCAGATTTACCGGGGAGCTTATGAGCTACACCTTC.

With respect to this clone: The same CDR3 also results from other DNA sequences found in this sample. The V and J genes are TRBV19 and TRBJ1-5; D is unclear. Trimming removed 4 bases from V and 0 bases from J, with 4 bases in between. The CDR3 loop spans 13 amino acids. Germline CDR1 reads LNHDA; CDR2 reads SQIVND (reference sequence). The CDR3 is CASSTNSNQPQHF. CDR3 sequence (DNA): TGTGCCAGTAGTACAAATAGCAATCAGCCCCAGCATTTT.

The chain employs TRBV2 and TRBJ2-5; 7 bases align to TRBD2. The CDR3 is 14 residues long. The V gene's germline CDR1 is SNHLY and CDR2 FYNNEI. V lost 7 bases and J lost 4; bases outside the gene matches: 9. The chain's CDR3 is CASNRGREGETQYF. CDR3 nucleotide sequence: TGTGCCAGCAACCGCGGCAGGGAGGGAGAGACCCAGTACTTC.

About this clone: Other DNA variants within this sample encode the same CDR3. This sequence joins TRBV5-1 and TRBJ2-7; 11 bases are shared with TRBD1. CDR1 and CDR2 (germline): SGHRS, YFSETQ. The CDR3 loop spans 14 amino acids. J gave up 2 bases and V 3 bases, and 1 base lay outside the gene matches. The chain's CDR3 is CASSSGQGAYEQYF. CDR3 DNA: TGCGCCAGCAGCTCGGGACAGGGGGCCTACGAGCAGTACTTC.

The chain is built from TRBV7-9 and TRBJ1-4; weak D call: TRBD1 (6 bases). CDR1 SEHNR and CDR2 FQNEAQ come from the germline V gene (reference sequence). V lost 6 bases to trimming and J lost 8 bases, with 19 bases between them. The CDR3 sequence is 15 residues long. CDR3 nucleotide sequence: TGTGCCAGCAGTCCTGAGTCAGGGGCGGGCGAAAAACTGTTTTTT. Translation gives CASSPESGAGEKLFF.

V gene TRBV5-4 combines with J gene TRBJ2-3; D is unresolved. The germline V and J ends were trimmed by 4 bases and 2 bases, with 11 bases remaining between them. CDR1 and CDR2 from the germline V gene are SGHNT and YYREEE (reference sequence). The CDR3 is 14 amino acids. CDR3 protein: CASSPGPATDTQYF. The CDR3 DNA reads TGTGCCAGCAGCCCTGGCCCCGCCACAGATACGCAGTATTTT.

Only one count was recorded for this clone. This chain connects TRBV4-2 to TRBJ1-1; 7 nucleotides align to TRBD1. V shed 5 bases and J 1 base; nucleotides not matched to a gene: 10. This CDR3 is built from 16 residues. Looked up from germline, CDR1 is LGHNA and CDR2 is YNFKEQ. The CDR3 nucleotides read TGTGCCAGCAGCTTGATGGGACAGCTTAAGAACACTGAAGCTTTCTTT. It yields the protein CASSLMGQLKNTEAFF.

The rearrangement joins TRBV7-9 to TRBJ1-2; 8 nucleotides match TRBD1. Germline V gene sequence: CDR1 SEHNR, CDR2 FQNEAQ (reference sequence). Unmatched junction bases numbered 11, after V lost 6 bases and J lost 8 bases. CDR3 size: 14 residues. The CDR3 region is CASSRSAGGGGYTF. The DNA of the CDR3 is TGTGCCAGCAGTCGGAGCGCAGGGGGCGGCGGCTACACCTTC.

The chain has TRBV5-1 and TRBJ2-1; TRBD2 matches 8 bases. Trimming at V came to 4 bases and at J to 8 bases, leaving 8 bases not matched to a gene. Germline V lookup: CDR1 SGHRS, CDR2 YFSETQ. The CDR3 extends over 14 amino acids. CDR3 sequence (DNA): TGCGCCAGCAGCGAAGGTTCGGGGGGGGATGAGCAGTTCTTC. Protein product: CASSEGSGGDEQFF.

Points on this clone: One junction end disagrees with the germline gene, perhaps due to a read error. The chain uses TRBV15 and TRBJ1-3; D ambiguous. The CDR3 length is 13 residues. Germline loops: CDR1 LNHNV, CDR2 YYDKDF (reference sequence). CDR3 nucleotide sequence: TGTGCCACCAGCCGCAGGATCGGAAACACCACATATTTT. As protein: CATSRRIGNTTYF.

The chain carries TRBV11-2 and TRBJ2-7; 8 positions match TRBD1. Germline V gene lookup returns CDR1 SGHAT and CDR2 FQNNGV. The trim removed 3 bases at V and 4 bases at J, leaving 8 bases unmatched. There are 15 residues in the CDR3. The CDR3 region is CASSFNGQGKYEQYF. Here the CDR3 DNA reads TGTGCCAGCAGCTTTAACGGACAGGGAAAATACGAGCAGTACTTC.